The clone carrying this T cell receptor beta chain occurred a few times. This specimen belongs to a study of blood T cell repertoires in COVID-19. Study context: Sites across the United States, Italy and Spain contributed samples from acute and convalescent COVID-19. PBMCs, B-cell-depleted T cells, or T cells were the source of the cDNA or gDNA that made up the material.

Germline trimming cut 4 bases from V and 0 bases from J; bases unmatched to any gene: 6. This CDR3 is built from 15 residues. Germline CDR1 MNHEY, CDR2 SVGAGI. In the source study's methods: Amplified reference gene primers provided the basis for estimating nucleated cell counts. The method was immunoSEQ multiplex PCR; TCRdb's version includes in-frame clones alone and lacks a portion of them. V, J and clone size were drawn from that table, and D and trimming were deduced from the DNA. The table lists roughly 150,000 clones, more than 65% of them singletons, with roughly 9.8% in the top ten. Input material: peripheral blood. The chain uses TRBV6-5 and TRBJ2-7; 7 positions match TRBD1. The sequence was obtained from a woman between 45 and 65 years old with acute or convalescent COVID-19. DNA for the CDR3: TGTGCCAGCAGTTCCACCGGGACAGCCTCCTACGAGCAGTACTTC. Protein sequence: CASSSTGTASYEQYF.